Reported below is one TCR beta chain. Its antigen is unidentified. MiXCR was run by TCRdb on the 5' RACE reads, yielding one entry per CDR3 protein. The table records under 600,000 distinct CDR3 sequences, roughly 12% of them present only once. The data were taken from a study of T cells after yellow fever vaccination. About the study: Fractions of low cell number were prepared using SMART-Seq v4 Ultra Low Input.

Study conclusions and caveats: Within FACS-sorted repertoires, abundant clonotypes contaminating from the bulk population could be present. Only a small proportion of the clonotypes turned up in both the CD4 and the CD8 compartments, likely arising from convergent recombination.

The receptor was isolated from a man in his thirties or forties who received the YFV17D yellow fever vaccine. The sequencing here drew on PBMCs, taken on the day of the yellow fever booster vaccination.

The CDR3 DNA reads TGCAGTGCTAGAGGAGGGACTAGCGGGACGCGCCAAGAGACCCAGTACTTC. Protein: CSARGGTSGTRQETQYF. The gene calls are TRBV20-1 and TRBJ2-5; 13 bases agree with TRBD2. CDR3 length: 17 residues. V was clipped by 1 base and J by 1 base; unmatched bases: 6. The germline V gene has CDR1 DFQATT and CDR2 SNEGSKA (reference sequence).